Listed below are T cell receptor beta chains from one sample, sequenced in a study of T-cell reconstitution after alpha-beta-depleted transplantation in children. TCRdb re-called the PCR reads through MiXCR, storing one row per CDR3 protein. The table has approximately 500,000 distinct CDR3 sequences, roughly a tenth seen once. The input for sequencing was PBMCs, taken before TCRalphabeta/CD19-depleted stem cell transplant. The receptors come from a child aged 2-15 years with inherited bone marrow failure, due to receive a stem cell transplant. Both conserved end residues are part of each CDR3. A D gene is named only where the DNA matches it firmly. For some rows the clone size is stated as once, few or many, or as a class when expanded; others skip it.

d_call,clone_size,v_call,j_call,cdr3_aa,cdr3_nt
TRBD2,many,TRBV5-5,TRBJ2-3,CASSFLAGAADTQYF,TGTGCCAGCAGCTTTCTAGCGGGAGCCGCAGATACGCAGTATTTT
TRBD1,few,TRBV28,TRBJ1-1,CASRSDRGYRTEAFF,TGTGCCAGCCGATCTGACAGGGGGTATCGGACTGAAGCTTTCTTT
NA,many,TRBV7-2,TRBJ1-4,CASSFNGFNEKLFF,TGTGCCAGCAGCTTCAACGGTTTTAATGAAAAACTGTTTTTT
NA,few,TRBV6-2/TRBV6-3,TRBJ1-2,CASRRGQYYGYTF,TGTGCCAGCAGACGAGGACAGTACTATGGCTACACCTTC
NA,many,TRBV27,TRBJ2-5,CASTVRATGETQYF,TGTGCCAGCACGGTCAGGGCGACCGGGGAGACCCAGTACTTC
NA,NA,TRBV20-1,TRBJ2-2,CSVDYANTGELFF,TGCAGTGTCGACTACGCGAACACCGGGGAGCTGTTTTTT
NA,many,TRBV7-9,TRBJ2-1,CASSSAGTYNEQFF,TGTGCCAGCAGCTCGGCAGGAACCTACAATGAGCAGTTCTTC
TRBD2,few,TRBV6-6,TRBJ2-5,CASSEREKTQYF,TGTGCCAGCAGCGAGCGGGAGAAGACCCAGTACTTC
NA,many,TRBV4-3,TRBJ2-3,CASSQVFFRTDTQYF,TGCGCCAGCAGCCAAGTTTTTTTTCGCACAGATACGCAGTATTTT
NA,many,TRBV20-1,TRBJ2-5,CSAPRPQETQYF,TGCAGTGCTCCCCGGCCTCAAGAGACCCAGTACTTC
NA,many,TRBV5-4,TRBJ2-7,CASSRPGAGSYEQYF,TGTGCCAGCAGCCGTCCCGGTGCAGGCTCCTACGAGCAGTACTTC
NA,many,TRBV5-8,TRBJ2-1,CASRTGTGEQFF,TGTGCCAGCAGAACCGGGACGGGGGAGCAGTTCTTC
NA,few,TRBV13,TRBJ2-7,CASSLGAVPEQYF,TGTGCCAGCAGCTTAGGGGCGGTCCCCGAGCAGTACTTC
NA,many,TRBV13,TRBJ2-1,CATTRGNSYNEQFF,TGTGCCACTACGCGGGGAAACAGCTACAATGAGCAGTTCTTC
NA,many,TRBV6-2/TRBV6-3,TRBJ2-1,CASSYMGHEQFF,TGTGCCAGCAGTTATATGGGACACGAGCAGTTCTTC
TRBD1,NA,TRBV6-1,TRBJ2-3,CASNPGGPSDTQYF,TGTGCCAGCAACCCAGGGGGCCCCTCGGATACGCAGTATTTT
NA,NA,TRBV29-1,TRBJ2-7,CSGGQTYEQYF,TGCAGCGGAGGACAAACCTACGAGCAGTACTTC
NA,many,TRBV6-5,TRBJ2-5,CASSYSTTSRQETQYF,TGTGCCAGCAGTTACTCAACGACTAGTCGCCAAGAGACCCAGTACTTC
TRBD2,many,TRBV10-3,TRBJ2-1,CAVASGSSYNEQFF,TGTGCCGTGGCTAGCGGGAGCTCCTACAATGAGCAGTTCTTC
NA,NA,TRBV6-1,TRBJ1-5,CASSEVQNQPQHF,TGTGCCAGCAGTGAAGTACAGAATCAGCCCCAGCATTTT
NA,few,TRBV5-4,TRBJ2-6,CASSLSAGPYSGANVLTF,TGTGCCAGCAGCTTGTCGGCAGGGCCCTACTCTGGGGCCAACGTCCTGACTTTC
TRBD1,many,TRBV24-1,TRBJ2-3,CATSGPTGGTDTQYF,TGTGCCACCAGTGGCCCGACAGGGGGGACAGATACGCAGTATTTT
NA,NA,TRBV29-1,TRBJ1-5,CSALDSNSNQPQHF,TGCAGCGCCCTTGACAGTAATAGCAATCAGCCCCAGCATTTT
NA,many,TRBV13,TRBJ2-4,CASSLGGLKNIQYF,TGTGCCAGCAGCTTAGGCGGCCTCAAAAACATTCAGTACTTC
TRBD2,many,TRBV28,TRBJ2-1,CASSLWGLAGGRDNEQFF,TGTGCCAGCAGTTTATGGGGACTAGCGGGAGGTCGGGACAATGAGCAGTTCTTC
NA,NA,TRBV29-1,TRBJ2-3,CSVRPQTDTKYF,TGCAGCGTCCGACCCCAGACAGACACGAAGTATTTT
TRBD2,NA,TRBV12-3/TRBV12-4,TRBJ2-1,CAFSLRLAGLGSYNEQFF,TGTGCCTTCAGTTTGAGGCTAGCGGGTCTTGGCTCCTACAATGAGCAGTTCTTC
TRBD1,NA,TRBV28,TRBJ2-1,CASSLDGTGRQFF,TGTGCCAGCAGTTTAGATGGGACAGGGAGGCAGTTCTTC
NA,many,TRBV12-3/TRBV12-4,TRBJ2-1,CASSLDSWFPRGVLEQFF,TGTGCCAGCAGTTTAGACAGTTGGTTCCCAAGGGGGGTTCTTGAGCAGTTCTTC
NA,many,TRBV4-3,TRBJ2-3,CASSQAGSGMIDTQYF,TGCGCCAGCAGCCAAGCTGGGTCGGGGATGATAGATACGCAGTATTTT
TRBD2,many,TRBV4-3,TRBJ2-1,CASSKLAGEEQFF,TGCGCCAGCAGCAAATTAGCGGGGGAAGAGCAGTTCTTC
NA,many,TRBV29-1,TRBJ2-2,CSGEGNTGELFF,TGCAGCGGTGAGGGGAACACCGGGGAGCTGTTTTTT
NA,many,TRBV12-3/TRBV12-4,TRBJ2-7,CASSLIRYEQYF,TGTGCCAGCAGTTTAATTCGATACGAGCAGTACTTC
NA,NA,TRBV9,TRBJ2-7,CASSVSSRVYEQYF,TGTGCCAGCAGCGTCTCTAGTCGGGTCTACGAGCAGTACTTC
TRBD1,few,TRBV28,TRBJ2-7,CASSSRTGEGEQYF,TGTGCCAGCAGTTCTCGGACAGGGGAAGGCGAGCAGTACTTC
NA,many,TRBV7-2,TRBJ1-3,CASSLRDGYTIYF,TGTGCCAGCAGCCTACGGGACGGATACACCATATATTTT
NA,few,TRBV13,TRBJ2-7,CASSLGAVPYYEQYF,TGTGCCAGCAGCTTAGGGGCCGTACCTTACTACGAGCAGTACTTC
NA,many,TRBV29-1,TRBJ2-4,CSVGILAKNIQYF,TGCAGCGTGGGGATTTTAGCCAAAAACATTCAGTACTTC
NA,many,TRBV20-1,TRBJ2-7,CSAISGSYEQYF,TGCAGTGCTATCAGCGGCTCCTACGAGCAGTACTTC
TRBD2,many,TRBV12-3/TRBV12-4,TRBJ2-3,CASSLGGGVTDTQYF,TGTGCCAGCAGTTTAGGGGGGGGGGTCACAGATACGCAGTATTTT